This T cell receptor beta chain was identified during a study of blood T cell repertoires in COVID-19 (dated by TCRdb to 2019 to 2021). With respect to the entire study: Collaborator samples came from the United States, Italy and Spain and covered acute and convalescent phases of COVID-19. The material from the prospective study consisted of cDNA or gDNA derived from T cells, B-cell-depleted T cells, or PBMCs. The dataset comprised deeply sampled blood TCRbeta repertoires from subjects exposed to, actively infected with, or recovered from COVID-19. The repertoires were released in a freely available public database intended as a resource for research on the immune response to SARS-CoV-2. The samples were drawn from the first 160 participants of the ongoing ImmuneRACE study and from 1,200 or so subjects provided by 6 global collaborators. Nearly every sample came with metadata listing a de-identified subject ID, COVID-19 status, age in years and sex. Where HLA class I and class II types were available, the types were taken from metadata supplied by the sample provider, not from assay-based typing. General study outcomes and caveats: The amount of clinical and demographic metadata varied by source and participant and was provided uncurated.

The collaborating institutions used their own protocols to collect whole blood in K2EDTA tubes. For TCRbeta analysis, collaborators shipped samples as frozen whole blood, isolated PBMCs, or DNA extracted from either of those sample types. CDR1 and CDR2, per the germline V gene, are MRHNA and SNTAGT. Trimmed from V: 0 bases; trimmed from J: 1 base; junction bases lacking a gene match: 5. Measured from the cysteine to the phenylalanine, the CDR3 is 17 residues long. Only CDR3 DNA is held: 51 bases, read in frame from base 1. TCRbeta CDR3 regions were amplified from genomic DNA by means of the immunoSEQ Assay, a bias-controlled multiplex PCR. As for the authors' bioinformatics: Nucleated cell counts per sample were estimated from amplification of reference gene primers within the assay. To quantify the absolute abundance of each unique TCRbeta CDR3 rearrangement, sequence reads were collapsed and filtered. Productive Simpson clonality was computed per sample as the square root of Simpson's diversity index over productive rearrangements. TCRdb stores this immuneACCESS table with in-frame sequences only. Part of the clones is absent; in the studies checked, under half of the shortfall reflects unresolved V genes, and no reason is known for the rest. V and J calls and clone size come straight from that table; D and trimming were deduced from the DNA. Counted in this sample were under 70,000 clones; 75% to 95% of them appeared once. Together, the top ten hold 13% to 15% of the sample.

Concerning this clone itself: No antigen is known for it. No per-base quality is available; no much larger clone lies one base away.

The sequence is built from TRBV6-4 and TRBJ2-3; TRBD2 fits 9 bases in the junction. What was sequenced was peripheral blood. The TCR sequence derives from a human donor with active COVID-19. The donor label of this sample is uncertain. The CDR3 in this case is CASSDSGSSGGTDTQYF. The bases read TGTGCCAGCAGTGACTCCGGGTCTAGCGGGGGCACAGATACGCAGTATTTT.